The clone carrying this T cell receptor (beta chain) was counted a few times. Its antigen is still unknown. Profiling relied on immunoSEQ multiplex PCR, and the TCRdb table lists in-frame clones only, not all of them. There are 31,000 or so clones in the sample; around 80% occur only once, and about 0.82% lies in the top ten. The data are from a study of PD-1 blockade in classical Hodgkin lymphoma. Study outcomes and limitations: Those patients who began receiving nivolumab less than 1 year after ASCT had lower diversity, and they were excluded.

Germline loops: CDR1 SGHTA, CDR2 FQGNSA. The CDR3 loop spans 14 amino acids. V lost 5 bases, J lost 0 bases, and 8 bases lay in between. Time point denoted: cycle 4 day 1 (C4D1), after 6 weeks of nivolumab. Relapses following autologous stem cell transplantation were seen in all patients, with brentuximab vedotin exposure varying. CD4+ T cells were purified from thawed PBMCs by negative selection. The rearrangement links TRBV7-2 to TRBJ1-3; D might be TRBD1 (5 bases). The TCR was taken from a human donor with classical Hodgkin lymphoma. The sequencing here drew on CD4+ T cells from blood, taken before the fourth cycle of nivolumab. The CDR3 coding sequence is TGTGCCAGCAGCCAGACAGTCTCTGGAAACACCATATATTTT. It is translated as CASSQTVSGNTIYF.